These 18 T cell receptor beta chains were all obtained from the same sample, sequenced in a study of identical twins. TCRdb re-analysed the 5' RACE reads in MiXCR, keeping a single row per CDR3 protein. The sample carries 400,000 or so distinct CDR3 sequences, roughly 9% recorded once. Sequencing was carried out using naive T cells sorted from blood. The source of these receptors is a woman aged 50 to 60 in good health.

In its sample, this clonotype was seen a few times. The gene calls are TRBV12-3 or TRBV12-4 and TRBJ2-7; TRBD2 matches at 7 bases. The CDR3 is 14 amino acids. J lost 2 bases, V lost 5 bases, and 6 bases had no gene match. This CDR3 is CASSPLAGAYEQYF. For the CDR3, the DNA is TGTGCCAGCAGTCCCCTGGCGGGAGCCTACGAGCAGTACTTC.

This clonotype was seen only a few times. This chain connects TRBV30 to TRBJ2-3; TRBD1 is a possible D gene (5 bases). The CDR3 is 13 residues long. CDR1 GTSNPN and CDR2 SVGIG come from the germline V gene (reference sequence). V gave up 1 base and J gave up 2 bases, with 7 bases separating them. The CDR3 is CAWSGGLTDTQYF. The DNA of the CDR3 is TGTGCCTGGAGTGGGGGCCTCACAGATACGCAGTATTTT.

This clonotype has more than one count but fewer than ten. The J gene is TRBJ1-5, the V gene TRBV20-1; D is unresolved. This CDR3 contains 13 residues. Germline assignment: CDR1 DFQATT and CDR2 SNEGSKA (reference sequence). V was clipped by 0 bases and J by 6 bases, with 9 bases between them. CDR3 nucleotides: TGCAGTGCTAGAGATATGGAAAGTCAGCCCCAGCATTTT. It encodes CSARDMESQPQHF.

This clonotype was counted between two and nine times. The J gene is TRBJ2-3, the V gene TRBV24-1; 10 nucleotides agree with TRBD2. V lost 5 bases to trimming and J lost 0 bases; unmatched junction nucleotides: 1. Germline V gene sequence: CDR1 KGHDR, CDR2 SFDVKD. This CDR3 comprises 15 residues. The CDR3 is CATSGTSGSTDTQYF. The CDR3 bases are TGTGCCACCAGTGGGACTAGCGGTAGCACAGATACGCAGTATTTT.

The chain couples TRBV5-4 to TRBJ2-1; no clear D gene. Germline V gene lookup returns CDR1 SGHNT and CDR2 YYREEE (reference sequence). Trimming left V 2 bases short and J 0 bases short, with 9 bases between. This CDR3 has 15 residues. CDR3 loop: CASSFMRGSYNEQFF. The CDR3 DNA is TGTGCCAGCAGCTTTATGCGTGGCTCCTACAATGAGCAGTTCTTC.

This chain uses TRBV5-1 with TRBJ1-1; no reliable D call. V was pared by 2 bases and J by 0 bases, with 8 bases between. The CDR3 runs to 14 residues. The germline V gene has CDR1 SGHRS and CDR2 YFSETQ. The CDR3 sequence: CASSFMQVNTEAFF. The CDR3 DNA is TGCGCCAGCAGCTTTATGCAGGTGAACACTGAAGCTTTCTTT.

This clonotype was counted ten times or more. The V gene is TRBV5-1, the J gene TRBJ1-4, with 9 nucleotides matching TRBD1. CDR1 and CDR2 (germline): SGHRS, YFSETQ. Trimming took 3 bases from V and 6 from J; bases not matched to a gene: 3. CDR3 length: 14 residues. The CDR3 DNA reads as TGCGCCAGCAGCTCGGACAGGGGCGATGAAAAACTGTTTTTT. This gives the protein CASSSDRGDEKLFF.

This clonotype was observed at least ten times. This chain joins TRBV12-3 or TRBV12-4 and TRBJ1-1; D is perhaps TRBD1 (5 bases). Trimming stripped 1 base from V and 10 bases from J, with 16 bases between. The CDR3 contains 14 residues. The chain's CDR3 is CASSLVGATGRAFF. CDR3 DNA: TGTGCCAGCAGTTTAGTCGGGGCAACGGGACGAGCTTTCTTT.

This rearrangement joins TRBV6-8 to TRBJ2-7; D gene ambiguous. In germline, CDR1 is MNHGY, CDR2 SAAAGT. V was clipped by 7 bases and J by 2 bases, with 12 bases between them. This CDR3 contains 13 residues. The CDR3 nucleotides are TGTGCCAGCAACGCCCTGGGCCCCTACGAGCAGTACGTC. Amino acids: CASNALGPYEQYV.

This clonotype was counted many times. This chain connects TRBV29-1 to TRBJ2-7; D call uncertain. Trimming removed 6 bases at V and 2 bases at J, with 11 bases between. Per the germline V gene, CDR1 is SQVTM and CDR2 is ANQGSEA. The CDR3 runs to 12 residues. DNA for the CDR3: TGCAGCGTCGTCCCTATTACCTACGAGCAGTACGTC. Translating gives CSVVPITYEQYV.

The chain employs TRBV4-1 and TRBJ2-1; D ambiguous. This CDR3 has 14 amino acids. CDR1 is MGHRA and CDR2 is YSYEKL in the germline V gene. V lost 3 bases and J 0 bases, leaving 6 bases between the germline ends. In nucleotides, the CDR3 is TGCGCCAGCAGCCACCGGAGCTCCTACAATGAGCAGTTCTTC. Amino acid sequence: CASSHRSSYNEQFF.

Ten or more counts support this clonotype. The chain has TRBV18 and TRBJ2-1; 8 positions agree with TRBD2. Germline V gene data show CDR1 as KGHSH and CDR2 as LQKENI. V was clipped by 3 bases and J by 2 bases; unmatched bases: 3. There are 15 residues in the CDR3. CDR3 sequence reads: CASSPVSGTYNEQFF. DNA of the CDR3: TGTGCCAGCTCACCTGTTAGCGGGACCTACAATGAGCAGTTCTTC.

This clonotype has at least ten counts. J is TRBJ2-7 and V is TRBV12-3 or TRBV12-4, with a weak D call TRBD1 (6 bases). This CDR3 spans 14 amino acids. Deletions cut 5 bases from V and 6 bases from J, with 17 bases between. The CDR3 DNA sequence: TGTGCCAGCAGTCTTGTCAGGGGTCCCTTCGAGCAGTACTTC. Translating gives CASSLVRGPFEQYF.

This clonotype was found a few times. The chain is built from TRBV3-1 and TRBJ2-1, with TRBD2 identical over 7 bases. V gave up 3 bases and J gave up 6 bases; unmatched junction bases: 14. Germline V gives CDR1 LGHDT, CDR2 YNNKEL (reference sequence). The CDR3 extends over 17 amino acids. CDR3: CASSHLTGRGYRNEQFF. CDR3 DNA sequence: TGTGCCAGCAGCCACCTTACGGGGAGGGGTTATCGCAATGAGCAGTTCTTC.

The rearrangement joins TRBV7-2 to TRBJ2-4; D gene unclear. The CDR3 spans 14 residues. V gave up 1 base and J gave up 3 bases, with 7 bases separating them. CDR1 is SGHTA and CDR2 is FQGNSA in the germline V gene. The CDR3 DNA is TGTGCCAGCAGCTTAGGACGTAACAAAAACATTCAGTACTTC. It specifies CASSLGRNKNIQYF.

V usage is TRBV11-3 and J usage is TRBJ2-1, with 13 bases aligning to TRBD2. Germline V CDR1 and CDR2: SGHNT, YENEEA. The CDR3 totals 16 residues. V dropped 3 bases and J dropped 9; count of bases not matched to a gene: 8. The CDR3 spells CASSFGLAGATGEQFF. The CDR3 DNA reads TGTGCCAGCAGCTTTGGACTAGCGGGAGCGACGGGTGAGCAGTTCTTC.

This clonotype was found a few times. The chain employs TRBV20-1 and TRBJ1-5, with D perhaps matching TRBD1 (6 bases). Trimming pared 3 bases from V and 7 bases from J, leaving 13 bases between. CDR1 and CDR2 (germline): DFQATT, SNEGSKA (reference sequence). This CDR3 has 13 amino acids. The CDR3 DNA reads as TGCAGTGCTAGTAGGGGGAGCGAGCAGCCCCAGCATTTT. It translates to CSASRGSEQPQHF.

This clonotype appeared a few times. The chain has TRBV6-5 and TRBJ2-1; perhaps TRBD2 as D (6 bases). CDR3 size: 14 residues. Trimming cost V 2 bases and J 7 bases, with 12 bases left between them. Looked up from germline, CDR1 is MNHEY and CDR2 is SVGAGI. The CDR3 region has the DNA TGTGCCAGCAGTTACCGGGAGCCATTTAATGAGCAGTTCTTC. Its translation: CASSYREPFNEQFF.